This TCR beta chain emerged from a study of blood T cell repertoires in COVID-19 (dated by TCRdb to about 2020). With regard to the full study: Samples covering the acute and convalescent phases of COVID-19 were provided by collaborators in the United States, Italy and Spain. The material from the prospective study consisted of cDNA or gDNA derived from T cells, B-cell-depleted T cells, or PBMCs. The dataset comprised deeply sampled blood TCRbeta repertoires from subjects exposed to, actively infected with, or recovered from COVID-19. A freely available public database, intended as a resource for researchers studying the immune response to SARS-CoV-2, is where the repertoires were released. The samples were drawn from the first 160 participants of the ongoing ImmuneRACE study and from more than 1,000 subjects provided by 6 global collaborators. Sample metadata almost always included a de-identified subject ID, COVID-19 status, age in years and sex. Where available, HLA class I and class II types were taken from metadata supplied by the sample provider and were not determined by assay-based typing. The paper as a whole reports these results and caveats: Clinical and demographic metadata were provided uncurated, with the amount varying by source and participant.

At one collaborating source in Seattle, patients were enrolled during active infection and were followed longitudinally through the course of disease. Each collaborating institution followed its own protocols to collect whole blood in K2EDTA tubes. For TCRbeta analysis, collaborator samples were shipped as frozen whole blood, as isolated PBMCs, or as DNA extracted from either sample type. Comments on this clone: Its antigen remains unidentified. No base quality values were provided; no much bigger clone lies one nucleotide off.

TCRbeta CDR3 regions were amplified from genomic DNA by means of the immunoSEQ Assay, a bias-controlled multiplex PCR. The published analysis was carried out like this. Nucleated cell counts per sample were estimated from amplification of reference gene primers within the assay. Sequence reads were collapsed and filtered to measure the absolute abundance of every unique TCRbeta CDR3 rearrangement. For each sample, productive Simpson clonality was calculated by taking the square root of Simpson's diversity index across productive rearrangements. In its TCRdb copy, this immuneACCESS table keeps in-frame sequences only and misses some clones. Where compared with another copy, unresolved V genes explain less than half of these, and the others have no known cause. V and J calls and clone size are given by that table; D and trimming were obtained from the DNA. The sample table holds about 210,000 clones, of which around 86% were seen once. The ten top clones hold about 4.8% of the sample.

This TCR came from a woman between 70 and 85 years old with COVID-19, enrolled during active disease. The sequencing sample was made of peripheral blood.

DNA sequence: TGTGCCAGTAGTATAGAACAGGGTGGAAATCAGCCCCAGCATTTT. This is translated as CASSIEQGGNQPQHF. This receptor chain uses TRBV19 and TRBJ1-5; TRBD1 might be the D gene, on 6 matching bases. Reading from cysteine to phenylalanine, the CDR3 counts 15 amino acids. Of all the DNA, just the CDR3 is kept, 45 bases in frame from base 1. The V end loses 0 bases and the J end loses 4 bases, and a stretch of 10 bases separates them. As encoded in the germline V gene (reference sequence), CDR1 is LNHDA while CDR2 is SQIVND.